These 16 T cell receptor beta chains were all obtained from the same sample, sequenced in a study of cytomegalovirus exposure and HLA in healthy donors. Produced via immunoSEQ multiplex PCR; TCRdb's table is partial and in-frame only. The table shows roughly 190,000 clones, with about 82% occurring only once. The source material was PBMCs. These receptors were collected from a woman between 18 and 29 years old in good health and CMV-seronegative.

CDR3: CASSLGQAHQYF. CDR3 coding DNA: TGTGCCAGCAGCCTTGGGCAGGCCCACCAGTATTTT. The J gene is TRBJ2-3, the V gene TRBV14, with D unresolved. Trimming shortened V by 4 bases and J by 12 bases, and 14 bases separated the two germline ends. The CDR3 has 12 residues. Germline loops: CDR1 SGHDN, CDR2 FVKESK.

This chain links TRBV27 with TRBJ2-7; 9 bases are a match to TRBD1. The CDR3 extends over 13 amino acids. V trimming: 6 bases; J trimming: 5 bases; junction bases outside the gene matches: 5. Germline V gene lookup returns CDR1 MNHEY and CDR2 SMNVEV (reference sequence). The CDR3 DNA follows: TGTGCCAGCAGCTACGACAGGGGGGACGAGCAGTACTTC. It specifies CASSYDRGDEQYF.

The chain carries TRBV5-1 and TRBJ1-4; TRBD1 aligns across 7 bases. This CDR3 spans 14 amino acids. V trimming: 4 bases; J trimming: 5 bases; junction bases outside the gene matches: 5. Germline lookup yields CDR1 SGHRS and CDR2 YFSETQ. CDR3 coding DNA: TGCGCCAGCAGCCCGGGACAGAAGAATGAAAAACTGTTTTTT. This sequence encodes CASSPGQKNEKLFF.

This clone appeared once. The CDR3 sequence: CASSHLRDRTYGYTF. CDR3 nucleotide sequence: TGTGCCAGCAGCCATTTACGGGACAGAACTTATGGCTACACCTTC. The genes are TRBV11-2 and TRBJ1-2; TRBD1 aligns across 7 bases. The J segment lost 5 bases and the V segment lost 5 bases, leaving 11 bases of the junction unmatched. CDR3 length equals 15 residues. From germline, CDR1 is SGHAT and CDR2 FQNNGV. Complete variable domain (other parts from reference TRBV11-2 and TRBJ1-2): EAGVAQSPRYKIIEKRQSVAFWCNPISGHATLYWYQQILGQGPKLLIQFQNNGVVDDSQLPKDRFSAERLKGVDSTLKIQPAKLEDSAVYLCASSHLRDRTYGYTFGSGTRLTVV.

Only one count was recorded for this clone. The chain joins TRBV7-2 to TRBJ1-3, with 7 bases aligning to TRBD1. The V segment lost 3 bases and the J segment 0 bases; nucleotides outside the gene matches: 5. From germline, CDR1 is SGHTA and CDR2 FQGNSA. The CDR3 loop spans 16 amino acids. The chain's CDR3 is CASSLRGGLSGNTIYF. DNA of the CDR3: TGTGCCAGCAGCTTGAGAGGGGGCCTCTCTGGAAACACCATATATTTT. Using reference TRBV7-2 and TRBJ1-3 for the parts outside the CDR3, the full variable domain is GAGVSQSPSNKVTEKGKDVELRCDPISGHTALYWYRQSLGQGLEFLIYFQGNSAPDKSGLPSDRFSAERTGGSVSTLTIQRTQQEDSAVYLCASSLRGGLSGNTIYFGEGSWLTVV.

The V gene is TRBV5-1, the J gene TRBJ1-1, with D perhaps TRBD1 (6 bases). CDR1 and CDR2 from the germline V gene are SGHRS and YFSETQ. Trimming left V 2 bases short and J 1 base short, with 12 bases between. This CDR3 has 15 amino acids. CDR3 sequence: CASSFPDRRNTEAFF. In DNA form, the CDR3 reads TGCGCCAGCAGCTTTCCTGACAGGAGGAACACTGAAGCTTTCTTT.

The chain joins TRBV6-6 to TRBJ1-1; 8 bases agree with TRBD1. The J segment lost 10 bases and the V segment lost 6 bases, leaving 7 bases of the junction unmatched. Germline V gene data show CDR1 as MNHNY and CDR2 as SVGAGI (reference sequence). The CDR3 is 12 amino acids. This CDR3 is CASSPGGFVAFF. The CDR3 DNA follows: TGTGCCAGCAGCCCAGGGGGCTTTGTAGCTTTCTTT.

V is TRBV19 and J is TRBJ1-2; 7 positions match TRBD1. The CDR3 length is 13 residues. Trimming at V came to 5 bases and at J to 2 bases, leaving 2 bases not matched to a gene. CDR1 and CDR2 (germline): LNHDA, SQIVND (reference sequence). The CDR3 here is CASSLQGNYGYTF. The DNA for the CDR3 is TGTGCCAGTAGTCTACAGGGGAACTATGGCTACACCTTC. Full variable domain (rest looked up from reference TRBV19 and TRBJ1-2): DGGITQSPKYLFRKEGQNVTLSCEQNLNHDAMYWYRQDPGQGLRLIYYSQIVNDFQKGDIAEGYSVSREKKESFPLTVTSAQKNPTAFYLCASSLQGNYGYTFGSGTRLTVV.

This chain uses TRBV5-1 with TRBJ2-7; 8 bases are shared with TRBD2. V shed 0 bases, J shed 7 bases, and the junction held 0 bases outside the gene matches. In germline, CDR1 is SGHRS, CDR2 YFSETQ. CDR3 size: 12 residues. The CDR3 sequence is CASSLGLAEQYF. CDR3 DNA: TGCGCCAGCAGCTTGGGACTAGCGGAGCAGTACTTC.

This clone was observed a single time. This chain links TRBV7-9 with TRBJ1-3, with 7 bases identical to TRBD1. Germline values: CDR1 SEHNR, CDR2 FQNEAQ (reference sequence). The length of the CDR3 is 16 residues. V trimming: 6 bases; J trimming: 0 bases; junction bases outside the gene matches: 8. CDR3 nucleotides: TGTGCCAGCAGTTTGAAGGACAGGCTCTCTGGAAACACCATATATTTT. Translating it yields CASSLKDRLSGNTIYF. Full variable domain (rest looked up from reference TRBV7-9 and TRBJ1-3): DTGVSQNPRHKITKRGQNVTFRCDPISEHNRLYWYRQTLGQGPEFLTYFQNEAQLEKSRLLSDRFSAERPKGSFSTLEIQRTEQGDSAMYLCASSLKDRLSGNTIYFGEGSWLTVV.

The sample holds a few counts of this clone. V gene TRBV10-3 combines with J gene TRBJ1-2; 7 nucleotides agree with TRBD1. The V gene end was trimmed by 10 bases and the J gene end by 11 bases; junction bases not matched to a gene: 13. This CDR3 comprises 12 residues. The germline gives CDR1 ENHRY, CDR2 SYGVKD. Here the CDR3 DNA reads TGTGCCACAACAGGGACAGATTCTGTGTACACCTTC. It codes for CATTGTDSVYTF.

The chain joins TRBV5-1 to TRBJ2-5, with D perhaps matching TRBD2 (6 bases). V dropped 2 bases and J dropped 5 bases, with 10 bases sitting between them. Germline V gene sequence: CDR1 SGHRS, CDR2 YFSETQ. The CDR3 consists of 13 residues. The CDR3 nucleotides read TGCGCCAGCAGCTTAGGAGGGGCGGAGACCCAGTACTTC. This sequence encodes CASSLGGAETQYF.

CDR3 residues: CATAPGMEFGELFF. For the CDR3, the DNA is TGTGCCACAGCTCCGGGGATGGAGTTCGGGGAGCTGTTTTTT. The V and J genes are TRBV9 and TRBJ2-2; TRBD2 might be the D (5 bases). Germline V gives CDR1 SGDLS, CDR2 YYNGEE. V lost 9 bases, J lost 7 bases, and 19 bases lay in between. The CDR3 contains 14 residues.

The chain joins TRBV7-7 to TRBJ2-1, with 9 bases fitting TRBD2. V shed 1 base and J 9 bases; nucleotides not matched to a gene: 13. CDR1 and CDR2 (germline): SSHAT, FNYEAQ (reference sequence). The CDR3 extends over 17 amino acids. In DNA form, the CDR3 reads TGTGCCAGCAGCTTAGGTAGCGGGAGCTTAACTGGGGGTGAGCAGTTCTTC. Its translation is CASSLGSGSLTGGEQFF. The full variable domain, in which reference TRBV7-7 and TRBJ2-1 provide the parts outside the CDR3, is GAGVSQSPRYKVTKRGQDVTLRCDPISSHATLYWYQQALGQGPEFLTYFNYEAQPDKSGLPSDRFSAERPEGSISTLTIQRTEQRDSAMYRCASSLGSGSLTGGEQFFGPGTRLTVL.

This clone has only one observation. The rearrangement joins TRBV7-9 to TRBJ1-2, with TRBD1 matching 7 bases. This CDR3 is built from 15 residues. Germline CDR1 and CDR2: SEHNR and FQNEAQ (reference sequence). V shed 5 bases, J shed 2 bases, and the junction held 8 bases outside the gene matches. The chain's CDR3 is CASSRPGQRNYGYTF. As DNA, the CDR3 is TGTGCCAGCAGCCGACCGGGACAGAGAAACTATGGCTACACCTTC.

This chain joins TRBV5-4 and TRBJ2-7; TRBD2 aligns across 8 bases. CDR1 is SGHNT and CDR2 is YYREEE in the germline V gene (reference sequence). The CDR3 is made up of 13 amino acids. V lost 0 bases, J lost 5 bases, and 1 base stayed unmatched. This CDR3 reads CASSLGAGDEQYF. CDR3 DNA: TGTGCCAGCAGCTTGGGAGCGGGAGACGAGCAGTACTTC.